This entry describes one T cell receptor (beta chain). This sample was taken from a study of control samples from healthy donors and cancer patients. Germline V gives CDR1 MNHEY, CDR2 SVGAGI. V lost 7 bases and J 2 bases, leaving 15 bases between the germline ends. The CDR3 length is 14 residues. Clones were read by immunoSEQ multiplex PCR, and TCRdb kept only the in-frame ones, dropping some. In the table there are approximately 100,000 clones, around nine tenths of which are singletons. The sequence was collected from a man under 40 in good health. The sample consisted of blood. This sequence joins TRBV6-5 and TRBJ2-7; D might be TRBD1 or TRBD2, each matching 5 bases. Written as DNA, the CDR3 is TGTGCCAGCACCCCCCGGGACGGCGCCTACGAGCAGTACTTC. Translated: CASTPRDGAYEQYF.